This T cell receptor (beta chain) was captured by sequencing in a study of shared clonotypes between healthy human individuals. Study-wide results and caveats: Naive CD4 clonotype sharing across several donors was around 5%.

CDR3 length: 14 amino acids. Germline V gene data show CDR1 as SNHLY and CDR2 as FYNNEI. Trimming removed 3 bases from V and 5 bases from J, with 11 bases in between. In the authors' workflow: From ImmunoSEQ came sequences covering only the junction and carrying no quality scores, so filtering differed. Profiled with immunoSEQ multiplex PCR; TCRdb holds only in-frame clones, not every one. Clone size and the V and J calls come from that table; the DNA yielded D and trimming. The sample lists over a million clones; 98% were seen once. Regarding this clone: Its antigen is not identified.

The gene calls are TRBV2 and TRBJ1-5; D ambiguous. This TCR came from a man aged 25 to 45 in good health. The sequenced sample consisted of naive CD4+ T cells sorted from blood. Subset specified: CD45RA+ positively selected. The CDR3 DNA reads TGTGCCAGCAGTGATGGTTACCGTGATCAGCCCCAGCATTTT. It specifies CASSDGYRDQPQHF.